These 30 T cell receptor beta chains were sequenced from one sample in a study of shared clonotypes between healthy human individuals. Clones were sequenced by immunoSEQ multiplex PCR, and TCRdb holds only the in-frame ones, with some missing. The sample consists of about 2.2 million clones, just under 95% of them appearing once. Naive CD8 cells lacked CD45RO, underwent positive selection for CCR7 and left out terminally differentiated effector memory CD45RA+ cells. Material: naive CD8+ T cells from PBMCs. The receptors shown here come from a young man in good health. Some clones in this sample may be carry-over from other donors' samples.

The chain has TRBV11-2 and TRBJ1-1, with 9 bases identical to TRBD1. This CDR3 is built from 15 residues. CDR1 is SGHAT and CDR2 is FQNNGV in the germline V gene. V lost 3 bases, J lost 4 bases, and 6 bases stayed unmatched. The CDR3 nucleotides read TGTGCCAGCAGCTTTCTTACAGGGGGCCTCACTGAAGCTTTCTTT. Encoded protein: CASSFLTGGLTEAFF.

CDR3 sequence reads: CASSLYRIGELFF. The CDR3 nucleotides are TGTGCCAGCAGTTTATACAGAATCGGGGAGCTGTTTTTT. J is TRBJ2-2 and V is TRBV28; no definite D call. This CDR3 has 13 residues. Germline V CDR1 and CDR2: MDHEN, SYDVKM. The V and J ends lost 1 base and 7 bases respectively, with 7 bases between them.

Points on this clone: Other DNA sequences in the same sample also yield this CDR3. The CDR3 protein is CASSPRSSGANVLTF. The CDR3 DNA is TGTGCCAGCAGCCCAAGGAGCTCTGGGGCCAACGTCCTGACTTTC. The genes are TRBV7-9 and TRBJ2-6; the D is unclear. Germline CDR1 is SEHNR and CDR2 is FQNEAQ (reference sequence). This CDR3 spans 15 amino acids. V was trimmed by 5 bases and J by 0 bases, leaving 8 bases between them.

This clone has a handful of counts. The chain recombines TRBV6-4 with TRBJ1-1; no definite D call. This CDR3 comprises 13 residues. Germline V gene sequence: CDR1 MRHNA, CDR2 SNTAGT. With 5 bases removed from V and 1 base from J, the gap between germline ends came to 8 bases. The CDR3 bases are TGTGCCAGCAGTTGGGCTCCGAACACTGAAGCTTTCTTT. Translating gives CASSWAPNTEAFF.

The V gene is TRBV7-9, the J gene TRBJ1-3; tentative D call: TRBD1 (6 bases). The CDR3 runs 17 residues. V was cut by 5 bases and J by 2 bases, with 19 bases left in between. Per germline, CDR1 SEHNR and CDR2 FQNEAQ (reference sequence). The CDR3 spells CASSPDRSTTPGNTIYF. The CDR3 DNA is TGTGCCAGCAGCCCGGACAGAAGCACTACCCCTGGAAACACCATATATTTT.

Regarding this clone: Other nucleotide sequences in the sample specify the same CDR3. The chain carries TRBV9 and TRBJ2-2; 7 bases fit TRBD1. The CDR3 extends over 16 amino acids. Unmatched junction bases numbered 7, after V lost 4 bases and J lost 1 base. From germline, CDR1 is SGDLS and CDR2 YYNGEE. CDR3 in amino acids: CASSPRAGGNTGELFF. The CDR3 DNA follows: TGTGCCAGCAGCCCCCGAGCAGGGGGGAACACCGGGGAGCTGTTTTTT. The entire variable domain, with the rest obtained from reference TRBV9 and TRBJ2-2, is as follows: DSGVTQTPKHLITATGQRVTLRCSPRSGDLSVYWYQQSLDQGLQFLIQYYNGEERAKGNILERFSAQQFPDLHSELNLSSLELGDSALYFCASSPRAGGNTGELFFGEGSRLTVL.

Worth noting for this clone: The sample holds other DNA sequences that translate to the same CDR3. The chain links TRBV7-9 to TRBJ2-7, with 9 bases lining up with TRBD2. The germline V gene encodes CDR1 SEHNR and CDR2 FQNEAQ (reference sequence). This CDR3 region has 15 residues. V lost 5 bases and J lost 1; bases outside the gene matches: 6. The CDR3 sequence is CASSPRTSASYEQYF. The DNA of the CDR3 is TGTGCCAGCAGCCCGCGGACTAGCGCTTCCTACGAGCAGTACTTC.

The chain has TRBV6-5 and TRBJ2-7; 7 nucleotides line up with TRBD1. The CDR3 is 13 amino acids. CDR1 and CDR2 (germline): MNHEY, SVGAGI. Germline trimming cut 4 bases from V and 4 bases from J; bases unmatched to any gene: 4. The CDR3 bases are TGTGCCAGCAGTTTCGACAGGGCTTACGAGCAGTACTTC. Translated, it gives CASSFDRAYEQYF.

This clone came up once. The V gene is TRBV5-6, the J gene TRBJ2-7; 12 bases fit TRBD2. The trim removed 0 bases at V and 3 bases at J, leaving 4 bases unmatched. Germline V gene lookup returns CDR1 SGHDT and CDR2 YYEEEE. There are 16 residues in the CDR3. CDR3 sequence reads: CASSLGTSGIYYEQYF. The CDR3 nucleotides read TGTGCCAGCAGCTTGGGGACTAGCGGGATTTACTACGAGCAGTACTTC.

The gene calls are TRBV28 and TRBJ2-7, with 10 bases lining up with TRBD1. CDR1 and CDR2 from the germline V gene are MDHEN and SYDVKM. Trimming took 7 bases from V and 2 from J; bases not matched to a gene: 5. CDR3 size: 14 residues. The CDR3 coding sequence is TGTGCCAGCAACAGCGGGACAGGGGCCTACGAGCAGTACTTC. This gives the protein CASNSGTGAYEQYF. The full variable domain, completed using reference TRBV28 and TRBJ2-7, is DVKVTQSSRYLVKRTGEKVFLECVQDMDHENMFWYRQDPGLGLRLIYFSYDVKMKEKGDIPEGYSVSREKKERFSLILESASTNQTSMYLCASNSGTGAYEQYFGPGTRLTVT.

V is TRBV7-2 and J is TRBJ2-5; possibly TRBD2 for D (6 bases). Germline loops: CDR1 SGHTA, CDR2 FQGNSA. The CDR3 has 15 residues. V shed 5 bases and J shed 5 bases, with 18 bases lying between them. CDR3 sequence reads: CASSRDWSLGETQYF. The CDR3, as DNA: TGTGCCAGCAGCCGGGACTGGTCGCTGGGGGAGACCCAGTACTTC.

The chain recombines TRBV27 with TRBJ1-4; unclear D gene. CDR3 length: 14 residues. Per germline, CDR1 MNHEY and CDR2 SMNVEV (reference sequence). V lost 2 bases and J 4 bases, leaving 8 bases between the germline ends. The CDR3 reads CASSLDTDNEKLFF. The DNA for the CDR3 is TGTGCCAGCAGTTTAGATACAGATAATGAAAAACTGTTTTTT.

The chain uses TRBV19 and TRBJ2-1; possible D gene TRBD2, 6 bases. V was trimmed by 5 bases and J by 10 bases, leaving 21 bases between them. Germline-derived CDR1 and CDR2 are LNHDA and SQIVND (reference sequence). This CDR3 is built from 15 residues. In nucleotides, the CDR3 is TGTGCCAGTAGTGCGGCGGGACCTCCCAGGAAGGAGCAGTTCTTC. It encodes CASSAAGPPRKEQFF.

The chain links TRBV11-2 to TRBJ2-3; 9 bases align to TRBD2. Trimming at V came to 1 base and at J to 1 base, leaving 3 bases not matched to a gene. Germline-derived CDR1 and CDR2 are SGHAT and FQNNGV. The CDR3 runs to 16 residues. The CDR3 coding sequence is TGTGCCAGCAGCTTAGTGTGGACTAGCGGCACAGATACGCAGTATTTT. Protein sequence: CASSLVWTSGTDTQYF.

CDR3 in amino acids: CASLGGSSYNEQFF. CDR3 in DNA: TGCGCCAGCCTGGGGGGAAGCTCCTACAATGAGCAGTTCTTC. The genes are TRBV5-1 and TRBJ2-1; TRBD2 might be the D (6 bases). CDR3 size: 14 residues. CDR1 is SGHRS, CDR2 YFSETQ, per germline. V lost 7 bases and J 0 bases, leaving 11 bases between the germline ends.

This clone appeared once. The rearrangement links TRBV7-8 to TRBJ2-1, with D unresolved. V was shortened by 0 bases and J by 5 bases, with 11 bases between the two germline ends. The CDR3 has 15 residues. CDR1 and CDR2 from the germline V gene are SGHVS and FQNEAQ. The CDR3 sequence: CASSLAQILNNEQFF. The DNA for the CDR3 is TGTGCCAGCAGCTTAGCACAGATACTTAACAATGAGCAGTTCTTC.

Remarks on this clone: Other DNA sequences within the sample encode an identical CDR3. The chain's CDR3 is CASSLFGTSYEQYF. In nucleotides, the CDR3 is TGTGCCAGCAGTTTATTCGGCACGTCCTACGAGCAGTACTTC. J is TRBJ2-7 and V is TRBV27; D not resolved. CDR1 is MNHEY, CDR2 SMNVEV, per germline (reference sequence). Between the trimmed V and J ends, which lost 1 base and 1 base, there was a span of 8 bases. The CDR3 runs to 14 residues.

Remarks on this clone: At one end the junction does not follow the germline gene, possibly because of a read error. The rearrangement links TRBV6-5 to TRBJ2-1; TRBD2 agrees at 9 bases. Germline V lookup: CDR1 MNHEY, CDR2 SVGAGI. The CDR3 totals 14 residues. The CDR3 sequence is CASGYSGSRDEQFF. In DNA, the CDR3 is TGTGCCAGCGGTTATAGCGGGAGCAGAGATGAGCAGTTCTTC.

This rearrangement joins TRBV27 to TRBJ2-2; 12 bases agree with TRBD2. There are 16 residues in the CDR3. CDR1 MNHEY and CDR2 SMNVEV come from the germline V gene (reference sequence). Trimming removed 3 bases from V and 4 bases from J; junction bases left unmatched: 3. CDR3 bases: TGTGCCAGCAGTTTGGTACTAGCGGGAGGCACCGGGGAGCTGTTTTTT. This codes for CASSLVLAGGTGELFF.

This clone showed up just once. This sequence joins TRBV28 and TRBJ1-2, with a tentative D call TRBD1 (5 bases). Germline V gene data show CDR1 as MDHEN and CDR2 as SYDVKM. This CDR3 comprises 12 residues. The CDR3 loop is CAHETGQRGYTF. The CDR3 coding sequence is TGTGCACACGAAACGGGGCAGAGGGGCTACACCTTC.

J is TRBJ2-1 and V is TRBV4-2; D remains unclear. Trimming shortened V by 4 bases and J by 5 bases, and 6 bases separated the two germline ends. This CDR3 contains 12 residues. Germline loops: CDR1 LGHNA, CDR2 YNFKEQ. The CDR3 protein is CASSLLNNEQFF. CDR3 nucleotides: TGTGCCAGCAGCCTTCTTAACAATGAGCAGTTCTTC.

A word on this clone: Other nucleotide sequences from this sample produce the same CDR3. The genes are TRBV27 and TRBJ2-7; D may be TRBD2 (5 bases). The length of the CDR3 is 14 residues. Germline-derived CDR1 and CDR2 are MNHEY and SMNVEV (reference sequence). Trimming stripped 2 bases from V and 0 bases from J, with 8 bases between. CDR3 bases: TGTGCCAGCAGTTTACTAGGAGGCTCCTACGAGCAGTACTTC. This sequence encodes CASSLLGGSYEQYF.

The gene calls are TRBV28 and TRBJ1-3; TRBD1 is a possible D gene (5 bases). V lost 3 bases and J lost 0, with 18 bases in between. The CDR3 is 18 residues long. Germline CDR1 and CDR2: MDHEN and SYDVKM. CDR3 coding DNA: TGTGCCAGCAGTTTTTTGGACATCGGATGGGACTCTGGAAACACCATATATTTT. This codes for CASSFLDIGWDSGNTIYF.

The chain combines TRBV11-2 with TRBJ1-4; 10 bases are a match to TRBD1. This CDR3 has 14 residues. J was trimmed by 7 bases and V by 3 bases; bases with no gene match: 2. CDR1 and CDR2 (germline): SGHAT, FQNNGV. The CDR3 nucleotides are TGTGCCAGCAGCTTGGACAGGGGGGTTGAAAAACTGTTTTTT. It encodes CASSLDRGVEKLFF.

This chain connects TRBV10-2 to TRBJ2-7, with TRBD2 identical over 7 bases. The CDR3 consists of 15 residues. The trim removed 1 base at V and 6 bases at J, leaving 9 bases unmatched. Germline V lookup: CDR1 WSHSY, CDR2 SAAADI. For the CDR3, the DNA is TGCGCCAGCAGTGAGTATCGGGGAGGGCCTGGCGAGCAGTACTTC. Protein sequence: CASSEYRGGPGEQYF.

The chain is built from TRBV5-6 and TRBJ2-7, with 14 bases identical to TRBD2. Germline-derived CDR1 and CDR2 are SGHDT and YYEEEE. V was clipped by 4 bases and J by 8 bases; unmatched bases: 5. This CDR3 is 14 amino acids long. The CDR3 DNA is TGTGCCAGCAGCGCCGGGACTAGCGGGAGAAAGCAGTACTTC. Translating gives CASSAGTSGRKQYF.

The rearrangement links TRBV7-2 to TRBJ2-1; D possibly matches TRBD1 or TRBD2 (5 bases each). The CDR3 has 15 residues. The V gene's germline CDR1 is SGHTA and CDR2 FQGNSA. V dropped 5 bases and J dropped 4 bases, with 15 bases sitting between them. CDR3 in amino acids: CASSNRDGFYNEQFF. DNA of the CDR3: TGTGCCAGCAGCAACCGGGACGGATTTTACAATGAGCAGTTCTTC.

The chain has TRBV27 and TRBJ2-7, with 9 nucleotides matching TRBD1. V dropped 3 bases and J dropped 5; count of bases not matched to a gene: 8. CDR3 length: 15 amino acids. Germline V gene data show CDR1 as MNHEY and CDR2 as SMNVEV (reference sequence). In DNA form, the CDR3 reads TGTGCCAGCAGTTTCTCCGGGACAGGGAAGAACGAGCAGTACTTC. It encodes CASSFSGTGKNEQYF.

This clone was found a few times. The chain couples TRBV9 to TRBJ2-7; D not resolved. This CDR3 is 13 amino acids long. Germline CDR1 and CDR2: SGDLS and YYNGEE. V lost 0 bases, J lost 2 bases, and 6 bases lay in between. For the CDR3, the DNA is TGTGCCAGCAGCGTAGATGTAGCCTACGAGCAGTACTTC. Translating gives CASSVDVAYEQYF.

The genes are TRBV27 and TRBJ2-7; TRBD2 agrees at 8 bases. Germline V CDR1 and CDR2: MNHEY, SMNVEV (reference sequence). CDR3 length: 15 amino acids. J gave up 2 bases and V 6 bases, and 9 bases lay outside the gene matches. The DNA for the CDR3 is TGTGCCAGCAGAATAGGGGGGACTAGGGCCTACGAGCAGTACTTC. The encoded protein is CASRIGGTRAYEQYF.